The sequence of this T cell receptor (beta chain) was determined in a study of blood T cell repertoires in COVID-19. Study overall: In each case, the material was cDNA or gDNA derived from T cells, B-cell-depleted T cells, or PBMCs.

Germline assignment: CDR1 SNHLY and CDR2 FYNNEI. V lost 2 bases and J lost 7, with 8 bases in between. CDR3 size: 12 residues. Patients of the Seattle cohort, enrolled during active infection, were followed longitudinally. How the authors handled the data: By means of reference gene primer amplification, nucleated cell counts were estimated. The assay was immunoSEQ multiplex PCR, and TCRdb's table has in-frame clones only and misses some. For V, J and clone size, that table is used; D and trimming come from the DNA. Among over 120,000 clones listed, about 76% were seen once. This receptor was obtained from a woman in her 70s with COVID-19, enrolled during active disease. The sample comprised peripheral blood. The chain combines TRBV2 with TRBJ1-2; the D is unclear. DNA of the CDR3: TGTGCCAGCAGTGAACTGCGGGGTGGCTACACCTTC. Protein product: CASSELRGGYTF.